This TCR beta chain stems from a study of cytomegalovirus exposure and HLA in healthy donors. Study overall: In a previous analysis, 110 million or so unique TCR beta sequences were found from some 180 million T cells.

The PCR used 60 Vbeta and 13 Jbeta primers. Study processing details: In a later analysis, 60 million to 90 million unique TCR beta chains included roughly 11 million shared by two or more donors. The data were produced by immunoSEQ multiplex PCR, yet TCRdb's version contains in-frame clones alone and is incomplete. The V and J calls and clone size come from that table; D and trimming were worked out from the DNA. Here the sample spans 150,000 or so clones, over 75% being singletons. Notes on this clone: What it binds is unknown.

Study conclusions and caveats: Among TCR beta chains of equal frequency, HLA-associated ones were more clonally expanded in a later analysis. Reportedly, cytomegalovirus status was diagnosed with high sensitivity and specificity.

The CDR3 is 15 residues long. Trimming took off 3 bases at V and 8 bases at J, with 19 bases between the two ends. Germline loops: CDR1 LNHNV, CDR2 YYDKDF (reference sequence). This receptor was identified in a man between 50 and 59 years old in good health and CMV-seronegative. Sequenced input: PBMCs. This chain links TRBV15 with TRBJ1-1; D uncertain. CDR3 loop: CATSRTLGREEEAFF. CDR3 nucleotides: TGTGCCACCAGCAGGACTTTGGGCCGGGAAGAAGAAGCTTTCTTT.